The 19 T cell receptor beta chains below come from one sample, sequenced in a study of human T cells and chemical hapten exposure. Using its own MiXCR run on the RACE reads, TCRdb lists one record per CDR3 protein. The table records about 120,000 distinct CDR3 sequences, about 14% of them present only once. As to time point: pre-sensitization, week 0. This sample's treatment: therapeutic diphenylcyclopropenone sensitization with weekly scalp DPC. The starting material was whole blood, obtained in connection with sensitization to the hapten diphenylcyclopropenone (DPC). All receptors derive from a woman under 30 with alopecia areata. Some clones in this sample may be carry-over from other donors' samples.

The chain is built from TRBV5-4 and TRBJ2-1, with D hard to call. Trimming took off 0 bases at V and 7 bases at J, with 5 bases between the two ends. The CDR3 contains 12 residues. CDR1 and CDR2 (germline): SGHNT, YYREEE (reference sequence). CDR3 nucleotide sequence: TGTGCCAGCAGCTTGGAGGGAAATGAGCAGTTCTTC. Translating gives CASSLEGNEQFF.

V usage is TRBV2 and J usage is TRBJ2-5; D unclear. V lost 8 bases and J lost 4, with 8 bases in between. Germline lookup yields CDR1 SNHLY and CDR2 FYNNEI. The CDR3 extends over 11 amino acids. DNA for the CDR3: TGTGCCAGCCGTCCAGGAGAGACCCAGTACTTC. It translates to CASRPGETQYF. The variable domain in full, completed from reference TRBV2 and TRBJ2-5, reads EPEVTQTPSHQVTQMGQEVILRCVPISNHLYFYWYRQILGQKVEFLVSFYNNEISEKSEIFDDQFSVERPDGSNFTLKIRSTKLEDSAMYFCASRPGETQYFGPGTRLLVL.

The CDR3 here is CASSRSGEETQYF. The CDR3, as DNA: TGTGCCAGCTCGCGCTCAGGTGAAGAGACCCAGTACTTC. The chain combines TRBV18 with TRBJ2-5, with D uncertain. Germline V gene sequence: CDR1 KGHSH, CDR2 LQKENI. Trimming pared 6 bases from V and 3 bases from J, leaving 11 bases between. This CDR3 region has 13 residues.

There are many counts of this clonotype. The chain's CDR3 is CASSSLRGFNYEQYF. DNA for the CDR3: TGTGCCAGCAGCTCCCTCCGAGGTTTCAACTACGAGCAGTACTTC. The chain has TRBV11-2 and TRBJ2-7, with D unresolved. V gave up 4 bases and J gave up 3 bases, with 16 bases separating them. This CDR3 spans 15 amino acids. Per the germline V gene, CDR1 is SGHAT and CDR2 is FQNNGV.

This clonotype showed up many times. The CDR3 sequence is CASSLETATNEKLFF. The CDR3 DNA reads TGTGCCAGCAGCTTAGAGACAGCCACTAATGAAAAACTGTTTTTT. The chain uses TRBV11-2 and TRBJ1-4; D perhaps matches TRBD1 (5 bases). This CDR3 is 15 amino acids long. Deletions cut 0 bases from V and 2 bases from J, with 7 bases between. Germline CDR1 is SGHAT and CDR2 is FQNNGV. Supplemented by reference TRBV11-2 and TRBJ1-4, the full variable domain reads EAGVAQSPRYKIIEKRQSVAFWCNPISGHATLYWYQQILGQGPKLLIQFQNNGVVDDSQLPKDRFSAERLKGVDSTLKIQPAKLEDSAVYLCASSLETATNEKLFFGSGTQLSVL.

The CDR3: CASSLNLRRSSTDTQYF. CDR3 in DNA: TGCGCCAGCAGCTTGAACCTCAGGAGATCTAGCACAGATACGCAGTATTTT. This rearrangement joins TRBV5-1 to TRBJ2-3; D remains unclear. CDR1 is SGHRS, CDR2 YFSETQ, per germline. V lost 1 base to trimming and J lost 0 bases, with 15 bases between them. The CDR3 length is 17 residues.

This chain connects TRBV7-9 to TRBJ1-1; D is possibly TRBD1 (5 bases). V was cut by 3 bases and J by 4 bases, with 15 bases left in between. Germline-derived CDR1 and CDR2 are SEHNR and FQNEAQ (reference sequence). The CDR3 extends over 15 amino acids. The CDR3 DNA is TGTGCCAGCAGCTTGGTAAGGGGCCAGGGCACTGAAGCTTTCTTT. Its protein is CASSLVRGQGTEAFF.

This sequence joins TRBV7-2 and TRBJ2-3; TRBD2 might be the D (6 bases). Trimming took 3 bases from V and 4 from J, leaving 14 bases between them. CDR1 and CDR2 (germline): SGHTA, FQGNSA. CDR3 length: 15 amino acids. The chain's CDR3 is CASSFGGGAPDTQYF. In DNA form, the CDR3 reads TGTGCCAGCAGCTTTGGCGGCGGGGCCCCAGATACGCAGTATTTT.

This clonotype was observed a handful of times. The rearrangement joins TRBV29-1 to TRBJ2-7; 9 bases fit TRBD1. The germline V gene has CDR1 SQVTM and CDR2 ANQGSEA. V was clipped by 5 bases and J by 4 bases; unmatched bases: 9. This CDR3 region has 14 residues. The CDR3 loop reads CSVYRGPPSYEQYF. In DNA, the CDR3 is TGCAGCGTTTACAGGGGGCCTCCCTCATACGAGCAGTACTTC.

This clonotype came up a few times. This CDR3 is CASSQAGQQETQYF. The CDR3 DNA follows: TGTGCCAGCAGCCAAGCTGGACAGCAAGAGACCCAGTACTTC. This chain uses TRBV16 with TRBJ2-5; the D gene is possibly TRBD1 (6 bases). CDR3 length: 14 amino acids. The V end lost 2 bases, the J end lost 2 bases, and 9 bases lay between the germline ends. Germline V gene sequence: CDR1 KGHSY, CDR2 FQNENV.

This clonotype came up a few times. The chain carries TRBV5-6 and TRBJ1-2; 8 bases fit TRBD1. J lost 4 bases, V lost 0 bases, and 8 bases had no gene match. Germline V gene data show CDR1 as SGHDT and CDR2 as YYEEEE. The CDR3 contains 16 residues. The CDR3 sequence: CASSLDLRTGRYGYTF. Written as DNA, the CDR3 is TGTGCCAGCAGCTTGGATCTAAGGACAGGGCGCTATGGCTACACCTTC.

In this sample, this clonotype turned up a few times. The chain carries TRBV20-1 and TRBJ1-5; the match to TRBD1 covers 7 bases. Germline V CDR1 and CDR2: DFQATT, SNEGSKA (reference sequence). The V segment lost 0 bases and the J segment 2 bases; nucleotides outside the gene matches: 16. CDR3 size: 19 residues. The CDR3 sequence is CSARDREDRVDFRNQPQHF. The CDR3 DNA sequence: TGCAGTGCTAGAGATCGGGAAGACAGGGTGGATTTTCGCAATCAGCCCCAGCATTTT.

This clonotype was recorded many times. The gene calls are TRBV7-6 and TRBJ2-7, with D tentatively TRBD1 or TRBD2 (5 bases each). V was clipped by 1 base and J by 7 bases, with 23 bases between them. The CDR3 runs 17 residues. CDR1 and CDR2 from the germline V gene are SGHVS and FNYEAQ. The CDR3 DNA follows: TGTGCCAGCAGCTTAGTGGGGAGAGGGGCTTCACCCCCGGAGCAGTACTTC. Translating it yields CASSLVGRGASPPEQYF. Full variable domain (missing parts from reference TRBV7-6 and TRBJ2-7): GAGVSQSPRYKVTKRGQDVALRCDPISGHVSLYWYRQALGQGPEFLTYFNYEAQQDKSGLPNDRFSAERPEGSISTLTIQRTEQRDSAMYRCASSLVGRGASPPEQYFGPGTRLTVT.

This clonotype was detected a few times. V and J are TRBV5-1 and TRBJ2-2; the D gene is possibly TRBD2 (6 bases). CDR1 and CDR2 from the germline V gene are SGHRS and YFSETQ. CDR3 length: 15 amino acids. The V end lost 4 bases, the J end lost 2 bases, and 12 bases lay between the germline ends. The CDR3 DNA is TGCGCCAGCAGCCCCGGGAGAGGAAACACCGGGGAGCTGTTTTTT. It specifies CASSPGRGNTGELFF.

In this sample, this clonotype turned up a few times. This rearrangement joins TRBV6-5 to TRBJ1-1, with a tentative D call TRBD1 (5 bases). V was shortened by 8 bases and J by 4 bases, with 17 bases between the two germline ends. Germline V lookup: CDR1 MNHEY, CDR2 SVGAGI. The CDR3 has 14 residues. The CDR3 DNA reads as TGTGCCAGCCATCGGCCGGGGGGTGGCACTGAAGCTTTCTTT. This gives the protein CASHRPGGGTEAFF.

The gene calls are TRBV11-2 and TRBJ1-1; D remains ambiguous. Germline loops: CDR1 SGHAT, CDR2 FQNNGV. The CDR3 loop spans 17 amino acids. Trimming pared 1 base from V and 2 bases from J, leaving 17 bases between. CDR3 nucleotide sequence: TGTGCCAGCAGCTTAGTGTCAGTGAATAACCTAAACACTGAAGCTTTCTTT. Translated, it gives CASSLVSVNNLNTEAFF.

This rearrangement joins TRBV10-3 to TRBJ1-6; 8 nucleotides match TRBD1. V shed 3 bases, J shed 7 bases, and the junction held 5 bases outside the gene matches. Germline CDR1 is ENHRY and CDR2 is SYGVKD. There are 15 residues in the CDR3. This CDR3 reads CAISDADRGNSPLHF. The CDR3 bases are TGTGCCATCAGTGACGCAGACAGGGGAAATTCACCCCTCCACTTT.

V gene TRBV6-6 combines with J gene TRBJ2-5; no definite D call. The ends were cut back, 2 bases at V and 9 bases at J, with 13 bases in the middle. Germline V CDR1 and CDR2: MNHNY, SVGAGI (reference sequence). This CDR3 contains 13 residues. The CDR3 loop is CASSYTDRGAQYF. CDR3 nucleotides: TGTGCCAGCAGTTACACGGACCGTGGGGCCCAGTACTTC.

The chain employs TRBV5-1 and TRBJ2-7; D may be TRBD2 (5 bases). The CDR3 spans 13 residues. Trimming shortened V by 4 bases and J by 2 bases, and 10 bases separated the two germline ends. Germline V gene lookup returns CDR1 SGHRS and CDR2 YFSETQ. CDR3 sequence reads: CASSAGGAYEQYF. CDR3 nucleotides: TGCGCCAGCAGCGCAGGAGGAGCCTACGAGCAGTACTTC. The complete variable domain, with remaining parts taken from reference TRBV5-1 and TRBJ2-7, reads KAGVTQTPRYLIKTRGQQVTLSCSPISGHRSVSWYQQTPGQGLQFLFEYFSETQRNKGNFPGRFSGRQFSNSRSEMNVSTLELGDSALYLCASSAGGAYEQYFGPGTRLTVT.